This TCR beta chain was identified during a study of T-cell memory formation after mild COVID-19 (dated by TCRdb to the early 2020s). Regarding the study in general: TCR sequence clusters from the two donors were largely donor specific. Longitudinal TCRalpha and TCRbeta repertoire sequencing tracked T-cell clones expanding and contracting after mild COVID-19 in a couple of donors. The cohort comprised two young, previously healthy adult volunteers, one female and one male. The research as a whole found: Contracting CD4+ clones were found mainly in CM and EM memory subsets, while CD8+ clones were enriched in EMRA. The study covered only a couple of mild cases, and larger cohorts including severe cases with pre-infection samples were considered necessary. Some responding clones were detected in pre-infection memory, suggesting pre-existing cross-reactive memory T cells joined the SARS-CoV-2 response. The second-wave clones that peaked on day 37 were not confirmed to be SARS-CoV-2 specific. From day 15 to 85, contracting clones showed balanced CD4/CD8 phenotypes, whereas a second wave of clones that expanded from day 15 to 37 leaned towards CD4+.

From the cysteine up to the phenylalanine, the CDR3 has a length of 15 residues. Of all the DNA, just the CDR3 is kept, 45 bases in frame from base 1. The germline V and J ends show losses of 0 bases and 7 bases respectively, and no gene match explains 8 bases of the junction. Ficoll-Paque density gradient centrifugation was used to isolate PBMCs. For sequencing, an Illumina NovaSeq 6000 was employed. TCRalpha and TCRbeta cDNA libraries were built by 5'RACE with constant-segment primers, adding sample barcodes and unique molecular identifiers. RNA was extracted from every sample with Trizol reagent. Library amplification was performed in two PCR steps, and a second sample barcode and Illumina TruSeq adapters were introduced in the second step. Libraries were sequenced on an Illumina NovaSeq with 2 x 150 bp paired-end reads. Per the source publication's procedure: With migec v1.2.7, reads were demultiplexed and then collapsed into UMI-guided consensus sequences. Using mixcr v2.1.11, the UMI consensuses were aligned to TRA and TRB V and J templates and assembled into clonotypes. Expanded or contracted clonotypes were those called significant by both edgeR and NoisET, with noise models trained on biological replicates. edgeR calls used a false discovery rate-adjusted p below 0.01 and a log2 fold-change threshold of 1. PCA with hierarchical clustering of max-normalized trajectories of the 1000 most abundant clonotypes was used as exploratory dynamics analysis. Separately sequenced CD4+ and CD8+ repertoires were used to assign a CD4 or CD8 phenotype to each responding clone. TCRdb trimmed public reads at Q25 via fastp, called clones via MiXCR and kept in-frame beta chains. Here each entry gathers all rows of one CDR3 protein and keeps the most common genes and DNA. The V and J calls were not made by the authors but by TCRdb's processing. This sample lists 300,000 or so distinct CDR3 sequences; 15% to 20% were detected once. The ten largest clones take up over 20% of the sample.

This clonotype appeared a few times. Its antigen specificity is not known. Qualities for individual bases were not recorded, and no much larger clone is one base off. The sequence is built from TRBV12-3 or TRBV12-4 and TRBJ1-2, with 7 bases in between that match TRBD1. The receptor was derived from a man aged 18 to 35 who had mild COVID-19 (a few samples of this study predate the infection). The sample titles of this study are shuffled in the database, so cell type and time point are left out; the donor was told from shared clones. The sample taken for sequencing was PBMCs or a T cell subset sorted from them (not recorded which). The CDR3 protein is CASSLAPGGNRGYTF. The DNA sequence is as follows: TGTGCCAGCAGTTTAGCGCCAGGGGGGAATCGTGGCTACACCTTC.